The rows below give T cell receptor beta chains drawn from one sample of a study of lymphopenia after photon versus proton radiotherapy. Sequenced by immunoSEQ multiplex PCR; TCRdb stores in-frame clones only, minus some. The sample records around 160,000 clones, about nine tenths being singletons. The sequenced sample was peripheral blood, obtained from a patient treated with photon-based radiotherapy. The receptors come from a man aged 50-60 years with gastric cancer. Both conserved end residues are part of each CDR3. Fields, in order: D gene, J gene, V gene, clone size, CDR3 DNA, CDR3 protein. The D gene is left open where the match is weak. Size is stated for part of the rows, as once, few or many counts, or as a class when the clone is expanded.

d_call: -
j_call: TRBJ2-3
v_call: TRBV5-1
clone_size: -
cdr3_nt: TGCGCCAGCAGCTTAATACAGGCCGGCACAGATACGCAGTATTTT
cdr3_aa: CASSLIQAGTDTQYF

d_call: -
j_call: TRBJ2-5
v_call: TRBV18
clone_size: -
cdr3_nt: TGTGCCAGCTCACCTGTAGGGTCCGGTGGAGAGACCCAGTACTTC
cdr3_aa: CASSPVGSGGETQYF

d_call: TRBD1
j_call: TRBJ1-1
v_call: TRBV5-4
clone_size: -
cdr3_nt: TGTGCCAGCAGCATCCAGGGGGGTAGCACTGAAGCTTTCTTT
cdr3_aa: CASSIQGGSTEAFF

d_call: -
j_call: TRBJ2-7
v_call: TRBV6-1
clone_size: -
cdr3_nt: TGTGCCAGCACCTTATCCGGGACCCTCTACGAGCAGTACTTC
cdr3_aa: CASTLSGTLYEQYF

d_call: -
j_call: TRBJ2-7
v_call: TRBV27
clone_size: -
cdr3_nt: TGTGCCAGCAGTGGAGGCTTTTACGAGCAGTACTTC
cdr3_aa: CASSGGFYEQYF

d_call: -
j_call: TRBJ2-5
v_call: TRBV5-6
clone_size: -
cdr3_nt: TGTGCCAGCAGCTCTCCTGCGGGACTCTACCAAGAGACCCAGTACTTC
cdr3_aa: CASSSPAGLYQETQYF

d_call: -
j_call: TRBJ2-7
v_call: TRBV27
clone_size: -
cdr3_nt: TGTGCCAGCAGTTTAGGGTGGGAGGACCACTACGAGCAGTACTTC
cdr3_aa: CASSLGWEDHYEQYF

d_call: -
j_call: TRBJ2-3
v_call: TRBV27
clone_size: -
cdr3_nt: TGTGCCACCCGGGAGCAGGACACAGATACGCAGTATTTT
cdr3_aa: CATREQDTDTQYF

d_call: TRBD1
j_call: TRBJ2-5
v_call: TRBV2
clone_size: -
cdr3_nt: TGTGCCAGCAGTGAGAGGGACAGGGCCATGGAGACCCAGTACTTC
cdr3_aa: CASSERDRAMETQYF

d_call: -
j_call: TRBJ2-2
v_call: TRBV9
clone_size: -
cdr3_nt: TGTGCCAGCAGCGCATCACGGAAGGGGAACACCGGGGAGCTGTTTTTT
cdr3_aa: CASSASRKGNTGELFF

d_call: -
j_call: TRBJ2-3
v_call: TRBV10-3
clone_size: -
cdr3_nt: TGTGCCATCAGTGACCCCTGGCGGATTAGCACAGATACGCAGTATTTT
cdr3_aa: CAISDPWRISTDTQYF

d_call: -
j_call: TRBJ1-5
v_call: TRBV5-5
clone_size: -
cdr3_nt: TGTGCCAGCAGCTCCACAGGGTTGGGTCAGCCCCAGCATTTT
cdr3_aa: CASSSTGLGQPQHF

d_call: TRBD1
j_call: TRBJ2-5
v_call: TRBV14
clone_size: -
cdr3_nt: TGTGCCAGCAGCCAAGCGGGGACAGTCCAAGAGACCCAGTACTTC
cdr3_aa: CASSQAGTVQETQYF

d_call: -
j_call: TRBJ1-5
v_call: TRBV28
clone_size: -
cdr3_nt: TGTGCCAGCAGCTCGGGGGGCAGGGAGGTGGGCAATCAGCCCCAGCATTTT
cdr3_aa: CASSSGGREVGNQPQHF

d_call: -
j_call: TRBJ1-2
v_call: TRBV6-5
clone_size: -
cdr3_nt: TGTGCCAGCAGTTACTCTCACCGACGGAATGGCTACACCTTC
cdr3_aa: CASSYSHRRNGYTF

d_call: -
j_call: TRBJ2-2
v_call: TRBV19
clone_size: -
cdr3_nt: TGTGCCAGTACCCCCCTGGGGACCCGGAACACCGGGGAGCTGTTTTTT
cdr3_aa: CASTPLGTRNTGELFF

d_call: TRBD2
j_call: TRBJ2-1
v_call: TRBV14
clone_size: -
cdr3_nt: TGTGCCAGCAGCCAAGATACCTCGGGACTAGCGGTTGAGGGTGAGCAGTTCTTC
cdr3_aa: CASSQDTSGLAVEGEQFF

d_call: -
j_call: TRBJ2-1
v_call: TRBV27
clone_size: -
cdr3_nt: TGTGCCAGCAGCTTAACCCCTAGCAACAATGAGCAGTTCTTC
cdr3_aa: CASSLTPSNNEQFF

d_call: -
j_call: TRBJ2-3
v_call: TRBV7-9
clone_size: -
cdr3_nt: TGTGCCAGCAGCTTAGCAACCAGTTCCGACACAGATACGCAGTATTTT
cdr3_aa: CASSLATSSDTDTQYF

d_call: -
j_call: TRBJ1-2
v_call: TRBV19
clone_size: few
cdr3_nt: TGTGCCTCAGGGGTGGACTATGGCTACACCTTC
cdr3_aa: CASGVDYGYTF

d_call: -
j_call: TRBJ1-2
v_call: TRBV6-5
clone_size: -
cdr3_nt: TGTGCCAGCAGTCGGGGAGACTTCTATGGCTACACCTTC
cdr3_aa: CASSRGDFYGYTF

d_call: TRBD1
j_call: TRBJ2-7
v_call: TRBV11-1
clone_size: -
cdr3_nt: TGTGCCAGCAGCCTAGTAAGAGACAGGGCCGAGCAGTACTTC
cdr3_aa: CASSLVRDRAEQYF

d_call: -
j_call: TRBJ1-5
v_call: TRBV28
clone_size: -
cdr3_nt: TGTGCCAGCAGTTCTCCTGACGTCAGGGAACAGCCCCAGCATTTT
cdr3_aa: CASSSPDVREQPQHF

d_call: TRBD1
j_call: TRBJ1-2
v_call: TRBV6-5
clone_size: -
cdr3_nt: TGTGCCAGCTGCCGGACAGGGTTCTATGGCTACACCTTC
cdr3_aa: CASCRTGFYGYTF

d_call: -
j_call: TRBJ2-7
v_call: TRBV27
clone_size: -
cdr3_nt: TGTGCCAGCAGTTCGGGCCGCGCCTACGAGCAGTACTTC
cdr3_aa: CASSSGRAYEQYF

d_call: TRBD1
j_call: TRBJ2-1
v_call: TRBV28
clone_size: -
cdr3_nt: TGTGCCAGCCTTTCCTCCGGGACAGGGTACAATGAGCAGTTCTTC
cdr3_aa: CASLSSGTGYNEQFF

d_call: TRBD2
j_call: TRBJ2-1
v_call: TRBV5-1
clone_size: -
cdr3_nt: TGCGCCAGCAGCTTGACTAGCGGGAACCTCTACAATGAGCAGTTCTTC
cdr3_aa: CASSLTSGNLYNEQFF

d_call: TRBD2
j_call: TRBJ2-3
v_call: TRBV6-5
clone_size: -
cdr3_nt: TGTGCCAGCAGTTACTCGACGGGAGGGCCGTATACGCAGTATTTT
cdr3_aa: CASSYSTGGPYTQYF

d_call: TRBD1
j_call: TRBJ2-3
v_call: TRBV2
clone_size: -
cdr3_nt: TGTGCCAGCAGTGGAAGGGGCCGGACAGGGGCCCTCACAGATACGCAGTATTTT
cdr3_aa: CASSGRGRTGALTDTQYF

d_call: TRBD2
j_call: TRBJ2-1
v_call: TRBV9
clone_size: -
cdr3_nt: TGTGCCAGCAGCGTAGTGTCCCCAGGTGCGGGAGGGGGACTTAACAATGAGCAGTTCTTC
cdr3_aa: CASSVVSPGAGGGLNNEQFF

d_call: -
j_call: TRBJ2-6
v_call: TRBV5-4
clone_size: once
cdr3_nt: TGTGCCAGCAGCTTGGACCTATCCGGGGCCAACGTCCTGACTTTC
cdr3_aa: CASSLDLSGANVLTF

d_call: TRBD1
j_call: TRBJ1-1
v_call: TRBV28
clone_size: -
cdr3_nt: TGTGCCAGCAGCTCGAACTCAGGGGGCTTGAACACTGAAGCTTTCTTT
cdr3_aa: CASSSNSGGLNTEAFF